Presented here are 6 T cell receptor beta chains from one specimen sequenced in a study of T cell responses to AZD1222 COVID-19 vaccine. The assay was immunoSEQ multiplex PCR, and TCRdb's table has in-frame clones only and misses some. The sample lists about 150,000 clones; about 93% were seen once. Here the sequenced sample was peripheral blood, taken on day 0 of AZD1222 vaccination. These receptors were obtained from an adult in good health.

Written as DNA, the CDR3 is TGTGCCTGGAGAGCGGGACCGGACGGCCATGGGCCCCAGCATTTT. The encoded protein is CAWRAGPDGHGPQHF. The chain has TRBV30 and TRBJ1-5, with a tentative D call TRBD1 (5 bases). The CDR3 extends over 15 amino acids. Trimming took 3 bases from V and 9 from J, leaving 21 bases between them. Germline V lookup: CDR1 GTSNPN, CDR2 SVGIG (reference sequence).

The chain combines TRBV5-1 with TRBJ1-1, with 8 bases identical to TRBD1. The CDR3 contains 15 residues. The junction had 10 bases not matched to a gene; V was cut back by 3 bases and J by 6 bases. The V gene's germline CDR1 is SGHRS and CDR2 YFSETQ. CDR3 sequence (DNA): TGCGCCAGCAGCTACGTCGGCGACAGGGGCGCTGAAGCTTTCTTT. This sequence encodes CASSYVGDRGAEAFF.

DNA for the CDR3: TGTGCCAGCAGTGAAGATGGGACAGGGGTACCTAGGGACTTCGGGGACTATGGCTACACCTTC. Its protein product is CASSEDGTGVPRDFGDYGYTF. This chain connects TRBV2 to TRBJ1-2; 10 nucleotides agree with TRBD1. CDR3 length: 21 amino acids. Trimming took 1 base from V and 3 from J; bases not matched to a gene: 20. Germline CDR1 reads SNHLY; CDR2 reads FYNNEI. The full variable domain, with the rest looked up from reference TRBV2 and TRBJ1-2, is EPEVTQTPSHQVTQMGQEVILRCVPISNHLYFYWYRQILGQKVEFLVSFYNNEISEKSEIFDDQFSVERPDGSNFTLKIRSTKLEDSAMYFCASSEDGTGVPRDFGDYGYTFGSGTRLTVV.

The rearrangement joins TRBV29-1 to TRBJ2-5, with unresolved D. Trimming took 5 bases from V and 4 from J, leaving 11 bases between them. This CDR3 is 12 amino acids long. CDR1 and CDR2 from the germline V gene are SQVTM and ANQGSEA. CDR3 loop: CSVPLLGETQYF. Written as DNA, the CDR3 is TGCAGCGTTCCCCTCTTGGGAGAGACCCAGTACTTC.

V usage is TRBV19 and J usage is TRBJ2-5; no clear D gene. This CDR3 has 12 amino acids. The ends were cut back, 8 bases at V and 2 bases at J, with 9 bases in the middle. The V gene's germline CDR1 is LNHDA and CDR2 SQIVND (reference sequence). The CDR3, as DNA: TGTGCCAGTTCTATAAGACAAGAGACCCAGTACTTC. Its protein product is CASSIRQETQYF.

V usage is TRBV11-3 and J usage is TRBJ2-2, with unresolved D. V was trimmed by 4 bases and J by 2 bases, leaving 5 bases between them. Germline V CDR1 and CDR2: SGHNT, YENEEA. This CDR3 is 13 amino acids long. The DNA of the CDR3 is TGTGCCAGCAGCTCGTCAAACACCGGGGAGCTGTTTTTT. Protein product: CASSSSNTGELFF.